This T cell receptor beta chain was captured by sequencing in a study of siplizumab effects on memory and regulatory T cells. This CDR3 is built from 16 residues. J lost 4 bases, V lost 1 base, and 4 bases had no gene match. The V gene's germline CDR1 is MNHEY and CDR2 SMNVEV (reference sequence). The table came from immunoSEQ multiplex PCR; TCRdb's copy has only in-frame clones and leaves some out. The data contain about 60,000 clones, less than 90% of them singletons. Sequences were obtained from memory CD4+ T cells sorted from blood. This clonotype was obtained from a human donor in good health. The chain recombines TRBV27 with TRBJ2-4, with 10 bases that match TRBD1. The chain's CDR3 is CASSLWVDRGKNIQYF. CDR3 DNA: TGTGCCAGCAGTTTATGGGTGGACAGGGGGAAAAACATTCAGTACTTC.